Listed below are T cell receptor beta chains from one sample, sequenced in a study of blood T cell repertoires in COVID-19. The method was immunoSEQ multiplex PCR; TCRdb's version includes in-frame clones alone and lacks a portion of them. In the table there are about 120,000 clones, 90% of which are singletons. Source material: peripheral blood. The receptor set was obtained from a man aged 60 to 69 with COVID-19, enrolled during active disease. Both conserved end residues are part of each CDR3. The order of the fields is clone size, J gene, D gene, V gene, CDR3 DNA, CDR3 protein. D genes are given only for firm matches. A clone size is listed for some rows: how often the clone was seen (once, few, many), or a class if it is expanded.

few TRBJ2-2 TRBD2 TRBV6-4 TGTGCCAGCAGTGACTCGATCGCGGGAGGCACCGGGGAGCTGTTTTTT CASSDSIAGGTGELFF
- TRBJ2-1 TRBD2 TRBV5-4 TGTGCCAGCAGCTTGGGAGGTAGCGGGAGCTCCTACAATGAGCAGTTCTTC CASSLGGSGSSYNEQFF
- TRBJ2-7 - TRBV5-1 TGCGCCAGCAGCTTGGGACAGATTACCTACGAGCAGTACTTC CASSLGQITYEQYF
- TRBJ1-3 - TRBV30 TGTGCCTGGAGTACCCCAGGGTTCCCTGGAAACACCATATATTTT CAWSTPGFPGNTIYF
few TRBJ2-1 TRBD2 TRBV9 TGTGCCAGCAGTGATAGCGGGAGAGGGTACAATGAGCAGTTCTTC CASSDSGRGYNEQFF
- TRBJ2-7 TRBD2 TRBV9 TGTGCCAGCAGCGTTGGCGGGAGTATGTACGAGCAGTACTTC CASSVGGSMYEQYF
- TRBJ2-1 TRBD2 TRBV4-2 TGTGCCAGCAGCCAAGTATCAGGACTAGCGGGACACTCGGGGGAGCAGTTCTTC CASSQVSGLAGHSGEQFF
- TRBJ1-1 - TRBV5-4 TGTGCCAGCAGCTTAGGTGTGGGGGGACTCCGGACTGAAGCTTTCTTT CASSLGVGGLRTEAFF
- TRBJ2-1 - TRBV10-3 TGTGCCATCAGTGAGTCTTACAGCAGCTCCTACAATGAGCAGTTCTTC CAISESYSSSYNEQFF
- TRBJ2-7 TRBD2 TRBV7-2 TGTGCCAGCAGATTGGGCGGGAGTGCCCACGAGCAGTACTTC CASRLGGSAHEQYF
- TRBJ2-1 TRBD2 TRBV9 TGTGCCAGCAGCTTACGGACTAGCGGGGACTACAATGAGCAGTTCTTC CASSLRTSGDYNEQFF
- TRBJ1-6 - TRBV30 TGTGCCTGGAGTGCCGGGAAACAGGGAGGGGTGCCCCTCCACTTT CAWSAGKQGGVPLHF
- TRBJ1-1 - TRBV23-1 TGCGCCAGCAGTTATCAGGCAGAGTCTGAAGCTTTCTTT CASSYQAESEAFF
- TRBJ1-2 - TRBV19 TGTGCCAGTACCCGCCTACTGAACTATGGCTACACCTTC CASTRLLNYGYTF
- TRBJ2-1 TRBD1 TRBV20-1 TGCAGTGCTAGTGAGGGGAAACAGGGGATGGATGAGCAGTTCTTC CSASEGKQGMDEQFF
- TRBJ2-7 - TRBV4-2 TGTGCCAGCAGCCAAGATCGGAGTTCGGCCGAACAGTACTTC CASSQDRSSAEQYF
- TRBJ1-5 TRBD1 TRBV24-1 TGTGCCACCAGTGTCAGGGGGCAAGGCAATCAGCCCCAGCATTTT CATSVRGQGNQPQHF
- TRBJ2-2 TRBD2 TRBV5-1 TGCGCCAGCAGCTTATGGACTAGCGGGAACACCGGGGAGCTGTTTTTT CASSLWTSGNTGELFF
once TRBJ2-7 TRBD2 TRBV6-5 TGTGCCAGCAGTCCCCTAGCGGGATACGAGCAGTACTTC CASSPLAGYEQYF
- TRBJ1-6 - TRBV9 TGTGCCAGCAGCGTAGACCCTCAGTCCAGAGGGTCACCCCTCCACTTT CASSVDPQSRGSPLHF
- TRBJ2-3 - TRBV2 TGTGCCAGCAGTCGCCTAGGCGCGAGAGGCACAGATACGCAGTATTTT CASSRLGARGTDTQYF
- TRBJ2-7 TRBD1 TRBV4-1 TGCGCCAGCAGCAACCGGGACAGCCCCTACGAGCAGTACTTC CASSNRDSPYEQYF
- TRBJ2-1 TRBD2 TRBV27 TGTGCGCATAGGCTAGCGGGGAGCAATGAGCAGTTCTTC CAHRLAGSNEQFF
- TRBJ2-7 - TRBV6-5 TGTGCCAGCAGCGGAGGTCCCTACGAGCAGTACTTC CASSGGPYEQYF
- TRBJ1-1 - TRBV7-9 TGTGCCAGCAGCTTAGGGGCACGTGAAGCTTTCTTT CASSLGAREAFF
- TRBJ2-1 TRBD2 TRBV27 TGTGCCAGCAGTTTAAGCGGGACTAGCCCTCTCGAGCAGTTCTTC CASSLSGTSPLEQFF
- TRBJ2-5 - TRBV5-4 TGTGCCAGCAGCAACAGGGCGCAAGAGACCCAGTACTTC CASSNRAQETQYF
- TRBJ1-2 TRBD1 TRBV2 TGTGCCAGCGTTTCAGGGGGCCCGGGCTATGGCTACACCTTC CASVSGGPGYGYTF
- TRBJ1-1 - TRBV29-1 TGCAGCGTCGCGACAAAGAACACTGAAGCTTTCTTT CSVATKNTEAFF
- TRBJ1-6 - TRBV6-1 TGTGCCAGCACCACCCCGGGGTCACCCCTCCACTTT CASTTPGSPLHF
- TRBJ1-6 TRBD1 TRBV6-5 TGTGCCAGCACCGACAGGGGGACTAATTCACCCCTCCACTTT CASTDRGTNSPLHF
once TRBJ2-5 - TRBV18 TGTGCCAGCTCACCAGGGGAGCCTGAAGAGACCCAGTACTTC CASSPGEPEETQYF
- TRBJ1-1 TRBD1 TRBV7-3 TGTGCCAGCAGCTGGACAGGGGGTGACACTGAAGCTTTCTTT CASSWTGGDTEAFF
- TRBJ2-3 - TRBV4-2 TGTGCCAGCAGCCAAGAAACTAGCCTAAGTGGAGATACGCAGTATTTT CASSQETSLSGDTQYF
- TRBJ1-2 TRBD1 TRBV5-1 TGCGCCAGCAGCGCGGACAGGGGGGACTATGGCTACACCTTC CASSADRGDYGYTF
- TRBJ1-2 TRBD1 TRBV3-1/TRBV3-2 TGTGCCAGCAGCCAAGAGAGGGGGCTTGGCTACACCTTC CASSQERGLGYTF
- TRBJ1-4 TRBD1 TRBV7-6 TGTGCCAGCAGCCCAACCGGGACAGGGGGGATTGGGGCTAATGAAAAACTGTTTTTT CASSPTGTGGIGANEKLFF
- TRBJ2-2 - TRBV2 TGTGCCATTCGGACTACATCGAACACCGGGGAGCTGTTTTTT CAIRTTSNTGELFF
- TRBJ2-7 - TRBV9 TGTGCCAGCAGCGTAGGCGGGACTGGCTACGAGCAGTACTTC CASSVGGTGYEQYF
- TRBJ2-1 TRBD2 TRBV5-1 TGCGCCAGCAGCTTGGAAGCGGGAGACTACAATGAGCAGTTCTTC CASSLEAGDYNEQFF
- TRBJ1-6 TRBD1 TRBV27 TGTGCCAGCAGTTTACCCGGGACAGGGAATAATTCACCCCTCCACTTT CASSLPGTGNNSPLHF
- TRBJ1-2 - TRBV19 TGTGCCAGTAATCTTGGGGACAACTTACCAGGTGGCTACACCTTC CASNLGDNLPGGYTF
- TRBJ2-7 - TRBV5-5 TGTGCCAGCAGCTTGGGACAGGTAGGCTACGAGCAGTACTTC CASSLGQVGYEQYF
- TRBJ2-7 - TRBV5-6 TGTGCCAGCAGCTTGGGGGCCCTCTACGAGCAGTACTTC CASSLGALYEQYF
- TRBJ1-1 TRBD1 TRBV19 TGTGCCAGTAGTATATCGAACAGGGGGAGCCCTGAAGCTTTCTTT CASSISNRGSPEAFF
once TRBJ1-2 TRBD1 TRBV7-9 TGTGCCAGCAGCTTACCGGGACAGGGGGCGACTAACTATGGCTACACCTTC CASSLPGQGATNYGYTF
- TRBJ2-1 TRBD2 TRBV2 TGTGCCAGCAGTTTTAGCGGGAGAGGGCGCAATGAGCAGTTCTTC CASSFSGRGRNEQFF
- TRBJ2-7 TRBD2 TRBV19 TGTGCCAGTACTCGGACTAGCGGGTACGAGCAGTACTTC CASTRTSGYEQYF
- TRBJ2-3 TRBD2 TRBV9 TGTGCCAGCAGCGTAGATGGGACTAGCGGTACGCAGTATTTT CASSVDGTSGTQYF
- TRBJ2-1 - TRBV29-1 TGCAGCGTTGAAACGGAGAGCTCCTACAATGAGCAGTTCTTC CSVETESSYNEQFF
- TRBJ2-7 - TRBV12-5 TGTGCTAGTGGCCCCCGACTAGAAGGGTCCTACGAGCAGTACTTC CASGPRLEGSYEQYF
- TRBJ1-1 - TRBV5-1 TGCGCCAGCAGCCCCAGGCTCCAAAGGAACACTGAAGCTTTCTTT CASSPRLQRNTEAFF
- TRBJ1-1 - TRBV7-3 TGTGCCAGCAGCTTAACGACGACAGGTGGAACTGAAGCTTTCTTT CASSLTTTGGTEAFF
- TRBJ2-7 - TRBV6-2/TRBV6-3 TGTGCCAGCAGTTATGGGCTAGCTTGGTACGAGCAGTACTTC CASSYGLAWYEQYF